The 4 T cell receptor beta chains presented below share a single source sample, sequenced in a study of control samples from healthy donors and cancer patients. Method: immunoSEQ multiplex PCR; TCRdb's copy keeps in-frame clones and lacks some. The sample has under 450,000 clones, more than 80% seen once. Input material: PBMCs. The receptor source for this set is a man aged 35-49 years with head and neck cancer.

The CDR3 region has the DNA TGTGCCACCAGCAGAGAGGTCTTGGGGGATGGCTACACCTTC. Translating it yields CATSREVLGDGYTF. This rearrangement joins TRBV15 to TRBJ1-2; perhaps TRBD1 as D (5 bases). Germline V gives CDR1 LNHNV, CDR2 YYDKDF (reference sequence). V was shortened by 0 bases and J by 6 bases, with 11 bases between the two germline ends. The CDR3 runs to 14 residues.

V gene TRBV20-1 combines with J gene TRBJ2-6; D remains unclear. The germline V and J ends were trimmed by 3 bases and 1 base, with 7 bases remaining between them. Looked up from germline, CDR1 is DFQATT and CDR2 is SNEGSKA (reference sequence). The CDR3 loop spans 14 amino acids. The CDR3 DNA reads as TGCAGTGCTAGTATTGGGTCTGGGGCCAACGTCCTGACTTTC. Protein sequence: CSASIGSGANVLTF.

The CDR3 reads CASSHGVGVTEAFF. CDR3 nucleotide sequence: TGCGCCAGCAGCCATGGGGTGGGGGTCACTGAAGCTTTCTTT. V usage is TRBV4-1 and J usage is TRBJ1-1; D is possibly TRBD1 (5 bases). CDR1 MGHRA and CDR2 YSYEKL come from the germline V gene. The CDR3 extends over 14 amino acids. Trimming took 3 bases from V and 4 from J, leaving 12 bases between them.

The chain carries TRBV28 and TRBJ1-1; no reliable D call. Between the trimmed V and J ends, which lost 5 bases and 0 bases, there was a span of 7 bases. The CDR3 sequence is 13 residues long. The germline CDR1 and CDR2 sequences are MDHEN and SYDVKM. CDR3 residues: CASSLGMNTEAFF. CDR3 bases: TGTGCCAGCAGTCTGGGAATGAACACTGAAGCTTTCTTT.